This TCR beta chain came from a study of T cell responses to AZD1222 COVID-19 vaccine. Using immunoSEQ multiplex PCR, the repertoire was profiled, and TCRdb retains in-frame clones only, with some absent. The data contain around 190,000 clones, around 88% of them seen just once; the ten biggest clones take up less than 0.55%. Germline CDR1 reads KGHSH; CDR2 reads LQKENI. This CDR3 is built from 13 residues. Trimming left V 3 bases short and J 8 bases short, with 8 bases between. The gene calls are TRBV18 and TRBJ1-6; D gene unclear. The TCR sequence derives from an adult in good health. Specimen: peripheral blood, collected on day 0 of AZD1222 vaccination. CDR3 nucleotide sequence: TGTGCCAGCTCACCCCTAGGGCATTCACCCCTCCACTTT. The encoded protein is CASSPLGHSPLHF.